Given below is one T cell receptor beta chain in context. This entry belongs to a study of blood T cell repertoires in COVID-19. Whole-study context: Sample material is recorded as cDNA or gDNA derived from T cells, B-cell-depleted T cells, or PBMCs.

V was clipped by 2 bases and J by 0 bases; unmatched bases: 11. From germline, CDR1 is MNHNS and CDR2 SASEGT. The CDR3 consists of 18 residues. The authors' processing: Estimation of nucleated cell counts was performed using reference gene primer amplification. Generated by immunoSEQ multiplex PCR, the TCRdb table keeps only in-frame clones and is missing some. V and J calls and clone size come straight from that table; D and trimming were deduced from the DNA. The data contain roughly 250,000 clones, 70% to 90% of them singletons. This chain connects TRBV6-1 to TRBJ2-7; 9 bases are a match to TRBD1. This TCR came from a woman aged 40-49 years with acute COVID-19. The sample taken for sequencing was PBMCs or T cells enriched from blood (not recorded which). CDR3 nucleotides: TGTGCCAGCAGTGAACTTCCGGTGGGACAGGGATTCTCCTACGAGCAGTACTTC. It encodes CASSELPVGQGFSYEQYF.